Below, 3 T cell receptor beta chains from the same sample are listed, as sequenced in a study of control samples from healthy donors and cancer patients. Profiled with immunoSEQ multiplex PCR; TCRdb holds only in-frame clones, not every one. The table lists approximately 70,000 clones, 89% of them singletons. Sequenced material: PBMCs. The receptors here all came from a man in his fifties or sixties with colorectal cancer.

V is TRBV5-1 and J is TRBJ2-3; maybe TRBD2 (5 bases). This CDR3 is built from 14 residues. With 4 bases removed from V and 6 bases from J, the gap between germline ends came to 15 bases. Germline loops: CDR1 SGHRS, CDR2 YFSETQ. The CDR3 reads CASSRDQTTDTQYF. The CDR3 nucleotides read TGCGCCAGCAGCCGGGATCAGACTACGGATACGCAGTATTTT.

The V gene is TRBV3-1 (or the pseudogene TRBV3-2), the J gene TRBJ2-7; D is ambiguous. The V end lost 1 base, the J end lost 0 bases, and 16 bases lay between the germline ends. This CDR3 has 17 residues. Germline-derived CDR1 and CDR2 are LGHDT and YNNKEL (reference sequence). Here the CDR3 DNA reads TGTGCCAGCAGCCAAGGACCCCTTCGACCGTCCTCCTACGAGCAGTACTTC. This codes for CASSQGPLRPSSYEQYF.

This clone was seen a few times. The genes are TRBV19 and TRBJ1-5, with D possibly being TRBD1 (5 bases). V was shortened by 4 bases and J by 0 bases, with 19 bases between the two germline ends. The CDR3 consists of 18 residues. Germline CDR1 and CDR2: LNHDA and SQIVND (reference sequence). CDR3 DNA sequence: TGTGCCAGTAGTAAGGCCCAGGGCGGATTTATTAGCAATCAGCCCCAGCATTTT. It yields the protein CASSKAQGGFISNQPQHF.